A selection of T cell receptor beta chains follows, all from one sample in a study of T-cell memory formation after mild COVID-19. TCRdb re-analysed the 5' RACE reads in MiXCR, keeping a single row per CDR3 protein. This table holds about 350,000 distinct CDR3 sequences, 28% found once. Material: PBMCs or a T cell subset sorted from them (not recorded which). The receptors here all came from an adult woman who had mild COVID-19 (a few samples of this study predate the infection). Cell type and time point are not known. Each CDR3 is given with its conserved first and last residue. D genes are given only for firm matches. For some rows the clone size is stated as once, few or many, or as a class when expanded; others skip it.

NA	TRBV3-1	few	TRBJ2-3	CASSQLLALGLFTDTQYF	TGTGCCAGCAGCCAATTGTTGGCACTAGGGCTTTTCACAGATACGCAGTATTTT
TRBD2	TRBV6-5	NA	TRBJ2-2	CASSRKVLAGAGELFF	TGTGCCAGCAGTCGAAAAGTCCTCGCGGGAGCCGGGGAGCTGTTTTTT
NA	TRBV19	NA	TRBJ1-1	CASSFGPLNTEAFF	TGTGCCAGTAGCTTCGGACCGCTGAACACTGAAGCTTTCTTT
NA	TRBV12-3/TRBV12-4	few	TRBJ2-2	CASSLWASSGELFF	TGTGCCAGCAGTTTATGGGCTAGCTCCGGGGAGCTGTTTTTT
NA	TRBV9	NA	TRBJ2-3	CASSVGGLRNTQYF	TGTGCCAGCAGCGTAGGGGGATTGCGCAATACGCAGTATTTT
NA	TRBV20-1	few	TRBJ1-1	CSARAGENTEAFF	TGCAGTGCTAGAGCGGGAGAGAACACTGAAGCTTTCTTT
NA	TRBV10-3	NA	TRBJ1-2	CAISEWGNGYTF	TGTGCCATCAGTGAATGGGGAAATGGCTACACCTTC
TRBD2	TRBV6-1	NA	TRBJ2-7	CASSERDSRTSSYEQYF	TGTGCCAGCAGTGAACGTGATTCCCGGACTAGCAGCTACGAGCAGTACTTC
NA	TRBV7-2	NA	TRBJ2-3	CASRRRVSTDTQYF	TGTGCCAGCAGAAGACGGGTGTCCACAGATACGCAGTATTTT
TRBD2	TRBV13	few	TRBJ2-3	CASSQPLGGSTDTQYF	TGTGCCAGCAGCCAACCGCTGGGGGGGAGCACAGATACGCAGTATTTT
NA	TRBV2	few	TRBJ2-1	CASSDYGAPPQFF	TGTGCCAGCAGTGATTACGGCGCCCCACCCCAGTTCTTC
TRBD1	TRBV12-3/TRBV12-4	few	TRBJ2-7	CASKKTGGRYEQYF	TGTGCCAGCAAGAAGACAGGGGGGCGTTACGAGCAGTACTTC